One and the same sample provided the 9 T cell receptor beta chains below, sequenced in a study of T cells in Graves' hyperthyroidism and ophthalmopathy. TCR beta CDR3 regions were amplified from RNA. TCR CDR3 regions were first amplified by RT-PCR with HTBI primers. TCRdb analysed the multiplex PCR reads with MiXCR anew, one entry per CDR3 protein. The sample has fewer than 300,000 distinct CDR3 sequences; over 12% are singletons. Sequencing input: blood. These receptor sequences come from a woman in her fifties or sixties with Graves' hyperthyroidism that later progressed to Graves' ophthalmopathy.

This clonotype occurred a few times. This sequence joins TRBV7-3 and TRBJ2-1, with 9 bases lining up with TRBD2. V was pared by 3 bases and J by 5 bases, with 2 bases of the junction left unmatched. The length of the CDR3 is 14 residues. Germline CDR1 and CDR2: SGHTA and FQGTGA. CDR3 DNA: TGTGCCAGCAGCTTTAGCGGGGGAAACAATGAGCAGTTCTTC. Protein: CASSFSGGNNEQFF.

The sample holds a few counts of this clonotype. The chain carries TRBV9 and TRBJ2-5, with D unclear. Germline V gene data show CDR1 as SGDLS and CDR2 as YYNGEE. This CDR3 is built from 13 residues. Trimming pared 3 bases from V and 2 bases from J, leaving 8 bases between. CDR3 DNA sequence: TGTGCCAGCAGCGGGGCCTTTCAAGAGACCCAGTACTTC. Translated: CASSGAFQETQYF.

This clonotype has ten or more counts. V is TRBV12-3 or TRBV12-4 and J is TRBJ1-4; D unclear. This CDR3 is 15 amino acids long. V lost 1 base and J lost 1, with 7 bases in between. CDR3 amino acids: CASSLELGTNEKLFF. The CDR3 nucleotides read TGTGCCAGCAGTTTAGAGCTGGGAACTAATGAAAAACTGTTTTTT.

Ten or more counts support this clonotype. J is TRBJ2-4 and V is TRBV3-1; no definite D call. CDR1 is LGHDT, CDR2 YNNKEL, per germline (reference sequence). V dropped 2 bases and J dropped 0 bases, with 8 bases sitting between them. The CDR3 covers 15 residues. The CDR3 is CASSQMGSAKNIQYF. For the CDR3, the DNA is TGTGCCAGCAGCCAAATGGGGTCAGCCAAAAACATTCAGTACTTC. The full variable domain, with the rest looked up from reference TRBV3-1 and TRBJ2-4, is DTAVSQTPKYLVTQMGNDKSIKCEQNLGHDTMYWYKQDSKKFLKIMFSYNNKELIINETVPNRFSPKSPDKAHLNLHINSLELGDSAVYFCASSQMGSAKNIQYFGAGTRLSVL.

This clonotype was recorded many times. The chain carries TRBV28 and TRBJ2-5; TRBD1 is a possible D gene (6 bases). The germline CDR1 and CDR2 sequences are MDHEN and SYDVKM. This CDR3 has 14 residues. Trimming pared 6 bases from V and 5 bases from J, leaving 16 bases between. The CDR3 region has the DNA TGTGCCAGCAGCCGTGAGGGGGTAGGTGAGACCCAGTACTTC. Its protein is CASSREGVGETQYF.

This clonotype was seen many times. V usage is TRBV3-1 and J usage is TRBJ2-7, with no clear D. The V gene lost 0 bases and the J gene lost 3 bases, with 9 bases spanning the gap. Germline V gene lookup returns CDR1 LGHDT and CDR2 YNNKEL (reference sequence). This CDR3 has 14 residues. Here the CDR3 DNA reads TGTGCCAGCAGCCAAGATGAGACGCACTACGAGCAGTACTTC. Its protein product is CASSQDETHYEQYF.

CDR3 amino acids: CASREGGKDEKLFF. CDR3 nucleotide sequence: TGTGCCAGCAGGGAAGGCGGGAAAGATGAAAAACTGTTTTTT. V usage is TRBV25-1 and J usage is TRBJ1-4; D not certain. The CDR3 totals 14 residues. Germline loops: CDR1 MGHDK, CDR2 SYGVNS. V shed 6 bases and J shed 6 bases, with 14 bases lying between them.

The rearrangement links TRBV20-1 to TRBJ2-7, with 8 bases that match TRBD2. The CDR3 extends over 17 amino acids. CDR1 and CDR2 from the germline V gene are DFQATT and SNEGSKA (reference sequence). V lost 3 bases, J lost 2 bases, and 15 bases stayed unmatched. The CDR3: CSARPLEAGALTYEQYF. The CDR3 DNA sequence: TGCAGTGCTAGGCCCCTGGAAGCGGGAGCTCTTACCTACGAGCAGTACTTC.

V is TRBV6-5 and J is TRBJ1-2; 7 bases agree with TRBD1. J lost 4 bases, V lost 0 bases, and 5 bases had no gene match. Germline CDR1 and CDR2: MNHEY and SVGAGI. CDR3 length: 15 residues. The chain's CDR3 is CASSYSTGRAYGYTF. In DNA, the CDR3 is TGTGCCAGCAGTTACTCGACAGGGAGAGCCTATGGCTACACCTTC.